The 16 T cell receptor beta chains reported below all come from one sample, sequenced in a study of blood T cell repertoires in COVID-19. TCRdb keeps only in-frame clones here, not all; method: immunoSEQ multiplex PCR. The sample consists of more than 150,000 clones, roughly 80% of them appearing once. The sample was peripheral blood. Receptors originate from a woman older than 75 with acute or convalescent COVID-19.

Here the CDR3 DNA reads TGTGCCAGCAGCCCACGACAGGGGGCAACTGGAAACACCATATATTTT. It encodes CASSPRQGATGNTIYF. The rearrangement joins TRBV9 to TRBJ1-3; TRBD1 matches 10 bases. Germline V gene sequence: CDR1 SGDLS, CDR2 YYNGEE. J lost 2 bases, V lost 4 bases, and 6 bases had no gene match. The CDR3 has 16 amino acids. Filled out from reference TRBV9 and TRBJ1-3, the complete variable domain reads DSGVTQTPKHLITATGQRVTLRCSPRSGDLSVYWYQQSLDQGLQFLIQYYNGEERAKGNILERFSAQQFPDLHSELNLSSLELGDSALYFCASSPRQGATGNTIYFGEGSWLTVV.

The V gene is TRBV3-1 (or the pseudogene TRBV3-2), the J gene TRBJ1-2; D is perhaps TRBD1 (5 bases). Germline V lookup: CDR1 LGHDT, CDR2 YNNKEL (reference sequence). The CDR3 runs to 14 residues. V was shortened by 1 base and J by 4 bases, with 10 bases between the two germline ends. The CDR3 region is CASSQGDSSYGYTF. The CDR3 DNA reads TGTGCCAGCAGCCAAGGAGACAGCAGCTATGGCTACACCTTC.

The chain couples TRBV6-5 to TRBJ1-1, with TRBD1 identical over 7 bases. With V trimmed by 1 base and J by 6 bases, 8 bases remained unmatched. CDR1 MNHEY and CDR2 SVGAGI come from the germline V gene. The CDR3 is 15 residues long. The CDR3 loop is CASSYLGTDSPEAFF. CDR3 sequence (DNA): TGTGCCAGCAGTTACTTGGGGACAGACTCACCTGAAGCTTTCTTT.

The rearrangement uses TRBV28 and TRBJ2-7; TRBD1 aligns across 8 bases. J gave up 5 bases and V 7 bases, and 7 bases lay outside the gene matches. The CDR3 contains 13 residues. Germline V gene lookup returns CDR1 MDHEN and CDR2 SYDVKM. CDR3 DNA sequence: TGTGCCAGCACCCCAGGACAGGGAGACGAGCAGTACTTC. Translating gives CASTPGQGDEQYF.

The chain couples TRBV23-1 to TRBJ2-5, with TRBD2 as a possible D gene (6 bases). TRBV23-1 is marked as an open reading frame, function uncertain. Trimming took off 0 bases at V and 3 bases at J, with 8 bases between the two ends. The CDR3 consists of 14 residues. CDR3: CASSQSPGEETQYF. CDR3 nucleotide sequence: TGCGCCAGCAGTCAATCGCCGGGGGAAGAGACCCAGTACTTC.

J is TRBJ2-5 and V is TRBV2, with TRBD2 matching 11 bases. CDR3 length: 12 residues. Germline CDR1 and CDR2: SNHLY and FYNNEI. J gave up 14 bases and V 4 bases, and 6 bases lay outside the gene matches. CDR3 sequence (DNA): TGTGCCAGCAGTGCAGGGACTAGCGGCATATACTTC. This codes for CASSAGTSGIYF. Full variable domain (remainder filled in from reference TRBV2 and TRBJ2-5): EPEVTQTPSHQVTQMGQEVILRCVPISNHLYFYWYRQILGQKVEFLVSFYNNEISEKSEIFDDQFSVERPDGSNFTLKIRSTKLEDSAMYFCASSAGTSGIYFGPGTRLLVL.

The chain joins TRBV19 to TRBJ1-3, with no clear D. The ends were cut back, 7 bases at V and 0 bases at J, with 7 bases in the middle. This CDR3 has 13 residues. CDR1 and CDR2 from the germline V gene are LNHDA and SQIVND (reference sequence). The CDR3 nucleotides are TGTGCCAGTATCAGCGTCTCTGGAAACACCATATATTTT. As protein: CASISVSGNTIYF.

This chain connects TRBV30 to TRBJ2-7; 8 bases line up with TRBD1. The CDR3 loop spans 13 amino acids. Germline V gene data show CDR1 as GTSNPN and CDR2 as SVGIG (reference sequence). V dropped 5 bases and J dropped 2; count of bases not matched to a gene: 5. The DNA of the CDR3 is TGTGCCTGGGGCAGGGGGCCAACCTACGAGCAGTACTTC. It is translated as CAWGRGPTYEQYF.

The chain employs TRBV9 and TRBJ2-1, with 7 bases that match TRBD2. The CDR3 runs 16 residues. The V segment lost 1 base and the J segment 6 bases; nucleotides outside the gene matches: 10. CDR1 is SGDLS, CDR2 YYNGEE, per germline. DNA of the CDR3: TGTGCCAGCAGCGTATACGTATCGGGAGGAGGCAATGAGCAGTTCTTC. It is translated as CASSVYVSGGGNEQFF. The full variable domain, in which reference TRBV9 and TRBJ2-1 provide the parts outside the CDR3, is DSGVTQTPKHLITATGQRVTLRCSPRSGDLSVYWYQQSLDQGLQFLIQYYNGEERAKGNILERFSAQQFPDLHSELNLSSLELGDSALYFCASSVYVSGGGNEQFFGPGTRLTVL.

This sequence joins TRBV11-2 and TRBJ2-5; perhaps TRBD1 as D (6 bases). Trimming removed 5 bases from V and 5 bases from J, with 15 bases in between. CDR1 is SGHAT, CDR2 FQNNGV, per germline. This CDR3 is built from 14 residues. CDR3 coding DNA: TGTGCCAGCAGCCAAAGGACAGCCACGGAGACCCAGTACTTC. It translates to CASSQRTATETQYF.

This clone came up a few times. The chain carries TRBV30 and TRBJ1-1; 7 nucleotides line up with TRBD1. V lost 1 base to trimming and J lost 4 bases; unmatched junction nucleotides: 3. Germline V gene data show CDR1 as GTSNPN and CDR2 as SVGIG (reference sequence). This CDR3 comprises 13 residues. The CDR3 region has the DNA TGTGCCTGGAGTGCCACAGGGGTCACTGAAGCTTTCTTT. Translating it yields CAWSATGVTEAFF.

CDR3 bases: TGTGCCCAATCGGGACAGCTTAATAATTCACCCCTCCACTTT. Its translation is CAQSGQLNNSPLHF. The V and J genes are TRBV30 and TRBJ1-6, with 7 bases aligning to TRBD1. Germline V gives CDR1 GTSNPN, CDR2 SVGIG (reference sequence). This CDR3 contains 14 residues. Trimming at V came to 8 bases and at J to 5 bases, leaving 9 bases not matched to a gene.

This chain uses TRBV7-2 with TRBJ2-7, with TRBD1 identical over 10 bases. The trim removed 2 bases at V and 0 bases at J, leaving 13 bases unmatched. The germline gives CDR1 SGHTA, CDR2 FQGNSA. The CDR3 runs 19 residues. The CDR3 loop reads CASSLRGTGVWGISYEQYF. CDR3 nucleotides: TGTGCCAGCAGCTTACGTGGGACAGGGGTTTGGGGCATCTCCTACGAGCAGTACTTC. Looking up the rest from reference TRBV7-2 and TRBJ2-7 gives the full variable domain: GAGVSQSPSNKVTEKGKDVELRCDPISGHTALYWYRQSLGQGLEFLIYFQGNSAPDKSGLPSDRFSAERTGGSVSTLTIQRTQQEDSAVYLCASSLRGTGVWGISYEQYFGPGTRLTVT.

This clone has just a few counts. The rearrangement uses TRBV20-1 and TRBJ1-5, with unresolved D. Germline V CDR1 and CDR2: DFQATT, SNEGSKA (reference sequence). The CDR3 is 16 residues long. V shed 3 bases and J shed 2 bases, with 17 bases lying between them. The CDR3 loop is CSASARGIQGNQPQHF. In DNA, the CDR3 is TGCAGTGCTAGTGCTCGGGGAATTCAGGGCAATCAGCCCCAGCATTTT.

V and J are TRBV2 and TRBJ2-5; D might be TRBD2 (5 bases). Looked up from germline, CDR1 is SNHLY and CDR2 is FYNNEI. With 10 bases removed from V and 7 bases from J, the gap between germline ends came to 16 bases. The CDR3 runs 12 residues. CDR3 coding DNA: TGTGCCATCCGGGCGACCCGGGGGACCCAGTACTTC. It specifies CAIRATRGTQYF. The full variable domain, its missing parts supplied by reference TRBV2 and TRBJ2-5, is EPEVTQTPSHQVTQMGQEVILRCVPISNHLYFYWYRQILGQKVEFLVSFYNNEISEKSEIFDDQFSVERPDGSNFTLKIRSTKLEDSAMYFCAIRATRGTQYFGPGTRLLVL.

This clone came up a few times. The V call is TRBV18, the J call TRBJ1-2; D gene uncertain. V dropped 3 bases and J dropped 8 bases, with 10 bases sitting between them. Per germline, CDR1 KGHSH and CDR2 LQKENI. The CDR3 is 12 amino acids. In nucleotides, the CDR3 is TGTGCCAGCTCACCCCGGAACGGGGGCTACACCTTC. This encodes CASSPRNGGYTF.